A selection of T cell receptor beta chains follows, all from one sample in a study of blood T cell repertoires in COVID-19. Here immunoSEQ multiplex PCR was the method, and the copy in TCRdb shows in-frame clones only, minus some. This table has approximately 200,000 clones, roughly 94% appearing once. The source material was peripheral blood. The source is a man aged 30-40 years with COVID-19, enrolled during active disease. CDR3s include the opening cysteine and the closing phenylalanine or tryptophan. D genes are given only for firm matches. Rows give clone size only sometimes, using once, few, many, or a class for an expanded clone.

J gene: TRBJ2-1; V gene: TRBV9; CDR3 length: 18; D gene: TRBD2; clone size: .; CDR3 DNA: TGTGCCAGCAGCCCCCGGAATAGCGGGGGACCCAAGTACAATGAGCAGTTCTTC; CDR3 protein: CASSPRNSGGPKYNEQFF
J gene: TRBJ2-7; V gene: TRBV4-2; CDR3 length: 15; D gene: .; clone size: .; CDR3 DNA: TGTGCCAGCAGCCAAGTCTCCGCCAGCTCCTACGAGCAGTACTTC; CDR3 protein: CASSQVSASSYEQYF
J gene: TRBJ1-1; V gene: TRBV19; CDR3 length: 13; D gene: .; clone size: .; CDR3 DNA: TGTGCCAGTAGTAACTGGGGACTCACTGAAGCTTTCTTT; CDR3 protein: CASSNWGLTEAFF
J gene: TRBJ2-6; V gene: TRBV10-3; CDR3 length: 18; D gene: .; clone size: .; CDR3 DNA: TGTGCCATCAGTGAGTTCGGGGATTATATCTCTGGGGCCAACGTCCTGACTTTC; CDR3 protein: CAISEFGDYISGANVLTF
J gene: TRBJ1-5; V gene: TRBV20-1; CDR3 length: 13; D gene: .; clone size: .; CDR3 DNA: TGCAGTGCCAGTGGGGGCGAGAATCAGCCCCAGCATTTT; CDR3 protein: CSASGGENQPQHF
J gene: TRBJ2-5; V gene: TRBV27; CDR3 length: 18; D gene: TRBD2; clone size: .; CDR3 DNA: TGTGCCAGCAGTTTATCCGCGGGACTAGCGGGGGGTTTTGAGACCCAGTACTTC; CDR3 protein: CASSLSAGLAGGFETQYF
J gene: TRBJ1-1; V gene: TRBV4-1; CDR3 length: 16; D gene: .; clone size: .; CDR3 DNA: TGCGCCAGCAGCGCTAATGCTGTCGTCGTGCCCACTGAAGCTTTCTTT; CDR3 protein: CASSANAVVVPTEAFF
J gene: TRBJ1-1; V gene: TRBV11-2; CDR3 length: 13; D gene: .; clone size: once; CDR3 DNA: TGTGCCAGCAGCAAGAGTCGGGTCTCGATCGGCTTCTTT; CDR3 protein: CASSKSRVSIGFF
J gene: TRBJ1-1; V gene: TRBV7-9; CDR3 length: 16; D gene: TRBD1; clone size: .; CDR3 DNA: TGTGCCAGCACCCCCGGGACAGGGATGGGGAACACTGAAGCTTTCTTT; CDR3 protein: CASTPGTGMGNTEAFF
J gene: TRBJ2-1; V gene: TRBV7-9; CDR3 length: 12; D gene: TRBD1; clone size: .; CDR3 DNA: TGTGCCAGCAGCGACAGGGGGCATGAGCAGTTCTTC; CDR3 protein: CASSDRGHEQFF
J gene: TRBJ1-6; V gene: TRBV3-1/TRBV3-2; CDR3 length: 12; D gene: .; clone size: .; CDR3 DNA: TGTGCCAGCAGCCAGACAGGTTCATCCCTCCACTTT; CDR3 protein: CASSQTGSSLHF
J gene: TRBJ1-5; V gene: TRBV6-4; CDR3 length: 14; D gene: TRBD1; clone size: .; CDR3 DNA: TGTGCCAGCAGTGACCAGGGGGTGGTTCAGCCCCAGCATTTT; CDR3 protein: CASSDQGVVQPQHF
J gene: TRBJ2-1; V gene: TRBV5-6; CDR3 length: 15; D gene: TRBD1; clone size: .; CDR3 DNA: TGTGCCAGCAGCTTGGCAGGACAGGGCCGTAATGAGCAGTTCTTC; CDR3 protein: CASSLAGQGRNEQFF
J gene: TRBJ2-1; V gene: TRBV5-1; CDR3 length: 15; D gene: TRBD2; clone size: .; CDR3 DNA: TGCGCCAGCAGCTCCCTCGGTAGCGGGGGCAATGAGCAGTTCTTC; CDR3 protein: CASSSLGSGGNEQFF
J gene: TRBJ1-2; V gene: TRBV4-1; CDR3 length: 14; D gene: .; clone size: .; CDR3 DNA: TGCGCCAGCAGCTCGACTGGACAAGACTATGGCTACACCTTC; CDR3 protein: CASSSTGQDYGYTF
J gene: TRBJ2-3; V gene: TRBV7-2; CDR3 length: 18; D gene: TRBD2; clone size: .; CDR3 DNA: TGTGCCAGCAGCTTAGATAGCGGGGGGGCCTTTAGGGCAGATACGCAGTATTTT; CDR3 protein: CASSLDSGGAFRADTQYF
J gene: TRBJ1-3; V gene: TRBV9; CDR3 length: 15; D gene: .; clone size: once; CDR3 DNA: TGTGCCAGCAGCGGCAGGGGTGATGGAGGAAACACCATATATTTT; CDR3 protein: CASSGRGDGGNTIYF
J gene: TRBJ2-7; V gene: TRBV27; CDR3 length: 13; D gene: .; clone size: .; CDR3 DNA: TGTGCCAGCAGTTTACCCTCCGGAGACGAGCAGTACTTC; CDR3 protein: CASSLPSGDEQYF
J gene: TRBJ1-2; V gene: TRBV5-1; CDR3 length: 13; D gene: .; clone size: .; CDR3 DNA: TGCGCCAGCAGCGCCGGGACTGCCTATGGCTACACCTTC; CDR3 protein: CASSAGTAYGYTF
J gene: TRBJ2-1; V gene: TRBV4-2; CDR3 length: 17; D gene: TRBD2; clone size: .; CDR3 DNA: TGTGCCAGCAGCCAAGATTATTTGGCTAGCGGGGGGCCCCAACAGTTCTTC; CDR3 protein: CASSQDYLASGGPQQFF